These 26 T cell receptor beta chains were sequenced from one sample in a study of blood T cell repertoires in COVID-19. Produced via immunoSEQ multiplex PCR; TCRdb's table is partial and in-frame only. The sample lists 160,000 or so clones, around four fifths occurring once. Material for sequencing was peripheral blood. The receptors originated from a man between 65 and 85 years old who had recovered from COVID-19.

CDR3 amino acids: CASSQGLAGVGPYEQYF. DNA of the CDR3: TGTGCCAGCAGTCAGGGACTAGCGGGAGTAGGCCCCTACGAGCAGTACTTC. V usage is TRBV6-6 and J usage is TRBJ2-7, with 14 bases fitting TRBD2. The CDR3 extends over 17 amino acids. Germline CDR1 reads MNHNY; CDR2 reads SVGAGI (reference sequence). Germline trimming cut 5 bases from V and 2 bases from J; bases unmatched to any gene: 8.

Only a few counts were recorded for this clone. V and J are TRBV30 and TRBJ2-3; D gene uncertain. Between the trimmed V and J ends, which lost 4 bases and 5 bases, there was a span of 10 bases. The CDR3 runs 12 residues. Germline CDR1 GTSNPN, CDR2 SVGIG (reference sequence). DNA of the CDR3: TGTGCCTGGACTACCCGTGGAGATACGCAGTATTTT. It codes for CAWTTRGDTQYF. Looking up the rest from reference TRBV30 and TRBJ2-3 gives the full variable domain: SQTIHQWPATLVQPVGSPLSLECTVEGTSNPNLYWYRQAAGRGLQLLFYSVGIGQISSEVPQNLSASRPQDRQFILSSKKLLLSDSGFYLCAWTTRGDTQYFGPGTRLTVL.

The chain joins TRBV7-9 to TRBJ2-1; 12 bases agree with TRBD2. The germline gives CDR1 SEHNR, CDR2 FQNEAQ (reference sequence). CDR3 length equals 14 residues. V was pared by 5 bases and J by 9 bases, with 5 bases of the junction left unmatched. CDR3 coding DNA: TGTGCCAGCAGCCCTAGCGGGGGGGCCTCTGAGCAGTTCTTC. Protein product: CASSPSGGASEQFF.

The chain links TRBV9 to TRBJ2-1; TRBD2 agrees at 10 bases. V was pared by 7 bases and J by 6 bases, with 7 bases of the junction left unmatched. Germline CDR1 is SGDLS and CDR2 is YYNGEE. CDR3 length equals 14 residues. The CDR3 is CASQRSGRGNEQFF. The CDR3, as DNA: TGTGCCAGCCAGAGAAGCGGGAGGGGCAATGAGCAGTTCTTC.

V is TRBV19 and J is TRBJ2-7; D is uncertain. Germline V gene sequence: CDR1 LNHDA, CDR2 SQIVND (reference sequence). This CDR3 is 14 amino acids long. The V end lost 5 bases, the J end lost 6 bases, and 17 bases lay between the germline ends. DNA for the CDR3: TGTGCCAGTAGTTCTCTTTTAACGTTCGGCGAGCAGTACTTC. Translated: CASSSLLTFGEQYF.

This clone has just a few counts. CDR3 sequence reads: CASSLPTGSTQQPQHF. In DNA form, the CDR3 reads TGTGCCAGCAGTTTACCGACAGGGTCGACACAACAGCCCCAGCATTTT. This chain uses TRBV28 with TRBJ1-5; TRBD1 agrees at 7 bases. The V gene's germline CDR1 is MDHEN and CDR2 SYDVKM. Trimming cost V 2 bases and J 7 bases; bases outside gene matches: 11. CDR3 length: 16 residues.

The V call is TRBV5-6, the J call TRBJ2-7, with D maybe TRBD1 (5 bases). Germline assignment: CDR1 SGHDT and CDR2 YYEEEE. V lost 2 bases and J 6 bases, leaving 15 bases between the germline ends. The length of the CDR3 is 14 residues. The chain's CDR3 is CASSFGQGVREQYF. CDR3 in DNA: TGTGCCAGCAGCTTTGGGCAGGGTGTACGCGAGCAGTACTTC.

This chain links TRBV2 with TRBJ2-1; D remains unclear. The V gene lost 2 bases and the J gene lost 7 bases, with 6 bases spanning the gap. The CDR3 has 12 amino acids. Germline V CDR1 and CDR2: SNHLY, FYNNEI. The CDR3 here is CASSEFVNEQFF. CDR3 coding DNA: TGTGCCAGCAGTGAATTCGTGAATGAGCAGTTCTTC.

V and J are TRBV10-3 and TRBJ2-7; 11 nucleotides align to TRBD2. J gave up 4 bases and V 2 bases, and 4 bases lay outside the gene matches. CDR3 size: 15 residues. The germline V gene has CDR1 ENHRY and CDR2 SYGVKD. CDR3 protein: CAISETSGSPYEQYF. DNA of the CDR3: TGTGCCATCAGTGAGACTAGCGGGAGCCCTTACGAGCAGTACTTC.

CDR3 nucleotide sequence: TGTGCCAGCAGCTTGAAGGAGTTACTCCGAAACACCATATATTTT. Translating gives CASSLKELLRNTIYF. The V call is TRBV5-6, the J call TRBJ1-3; no firm D call. V was shortened by 1 base and J by 5 bases, with 13 bases between the two germline ends. This CDR3 region has 15 residues. Looked up from germline, CDR1 is SGHDT and CDR2 is YYEEEE. The full variable domain, in which reference TRBV5-6 and TRBJ1-3 provide the parts outside the CDR3, is DAGVTQSPTHLIKTRGQQVTLRCSPKSGHDTVSWYQQALGQGPQFIFQYYEEEERQRGNFPDRFSGHQFPNYSSELNVNALLLGDSALYLCASSLKELLRNTIYFGEGSWLTVV.

Only a few counts were recorded for this clone. The CDR3 DNA is TGTGCCAGCAGCTTGGAGGCAGGAACTAGCAATCAGCCCCAGCATTTT. Translation: CASSLEAGTSNQPQHF. The rearrangement links TRBV5-5 to TRBJ1-5; D remains unclear. V was clipped by 0 bases and J by 0 bases, with 10 bases between them. Per the germline V gene, CDR1 is SGHKS and CDR2 is YYEKEE (reference sequence). The CDR3 covers 16 residues.

V and J are TRBV5-5 and TRBJ1-3; no clear D gene. The CDR3 length is 16 residues. In germline, CDR1 is SGHKS, CDR2 YYEKEE (reference sequence). Trimming left V 4 bases short and J 0 bases short, with 14 bases between. CDR3 DNA: TGTGCCAGCAGCCCGGAGGCGCTCAGCTCTGGAAACACCATATATTTT. It specifies CASSPEALSSGNTIYF.

This chain joins TRBV4-2 and TRBJ2-7; TRBD1 might be the D (5 bases). The length of the CDR3 is 15 residues. Germline V lookup: CDR1 LGHNA, CDR2 YNFKEQ. The V and J ends lost 1 base and 5 bases respectively, with 15 bases between them. Written as DNA, the CDR3 is TGTGCCAGCAGCCAAGTAGGGGAACTCTCTCACGAGCAGTACTTC. Encoded protein: CASSQVGELSHEQYF.

The V gene is TRBV9, the J gene TRBJ1-2, with TRBD1 identical over 7 bases. From germline, CDR1 is SGDLS and CDR2 YYNGEE. The CDR3 is made up of 13 amino acids. J lost 8 bases, V lost 4 bases, and 8 bases had no gene match. CDR3 region: CASSLGSQGGYTF. DNA of the CDR3: TGTGCCAGCAGCCTAGGATCACAGGGGGGCTACACCTTC.

The rearrangement links TRBV27 to TRBJ2-3, with 10 bases identical to TRBD2. Germline CDR1 MNHEY, CDR2 SMNVEV (reference sequence). V trimming: 7 bases; J trimming: 1 base; junction bases outside the gene matches: 8. The CDR3 spans 16 residues. CDR3 DNA sequence: TGTGCCAGCACCCCTCTAGCGGGAGCCGGCACAGATACGCAGTATTTT. Protein product: CASTPLAGAGTDTQYF.

This clone was observed a single time. CDR3 DNA sequence: TGTGCCAGCAGGGGACAGGCTAACTATGGCTACACCTTC. Translated, it gives CASRGQANYGYTF. V is TRBV27 and J is TRBJ1-2, with 8 bases identical to TRBD1. V lost 6 bases and J lost 0; bases outside the gene matches: 0. The CDR3 totals 13 residues. Germline-derived CDR1 and CDR2 are MNHEY and SMNVEV (reference sequence).

The chain recombines TRBV27 with TRBJ2-1, with 7 bases identical to TRBD1. The CDR3 is 13 amino acids. Per germline, CDR1 MNHEY and CDR2 SMNVEV (reference sequence). Unmatched junction bases numbered 8, after V lost 7 bases and J lost 8 bases. CDR3 sequence: CASTAQGNDEQFF. The CDR3 region has the DNA TGTGCCAGCACCGCACAGGGGAACGATGAGCAGTTCTTC.

The chain joins TRBV5-4 to TRBJ2-7, with 8 bases matching TRBD2. The length of the CDR3 is 16 residues. Per germline, CDR1 SGHNT and CDR2 YYREEE (reference sequence). V shed 4 bases and J 1 base; nucleotides not matched to a gene: 10. The CDR3: CASSPSSGRRSYEQYF. The CDR3, as DNA: TGTGCCAGCAGCCCTTCAAGCGGGAGAAGATCCTACGAGCAGTACTTC.

The V and J genes are TRBV5-1 and TRBJ1-4; TRBD1 matches at 8 bases. The CDR3 has 17 residues. Per germline, CDR1 SGHRS and CDR2 YFSETQ. V was clipped by 4 bases and J by 7 bases; unmatched bases: 15. Written as DNA, the CDR3 is TGCGCCAGCAGCACCCGCGGTGTGGCAGGGACAGGTGAAAAACTGTTTTTT. This translates into CASSTRGVAGTGEKLFF. The full variable domain, in which reference TRBV5-1 and TRBJ1-4 provide the parts outside the CDR3, is KAGVTQTPRYLIKTRGQQVTLSCSPISGHRSVSWYQQTPGQGLQFLFEYFSETQRNKGNFPGRFSGRQFSNSRSEMNVSTLELGDSALYLCASSTRGVAGTGEKLFFGSGTQLSVL.

The chain recombines TRBV5-5 with TRBJ2-1; D possibly corresponds to TRBD1 (6 bases). The CDR3 length is 13 residues. CDR1 and CDR2 from the germline V gene are SGHKS and YYEKEE (reference sequence). Trimming cost V 4 bases and J 5 bases, with 10 bases left between them. The CDR3 DNA reads TGTGCCAGCAGCGGAGGACAGAACAATGAGCAGTTCTTC. Its translation is CASSGGQNNEQFF.

This clone has more than one count but fewer than ten. V usage is TRBV5-1 and J usage is TRBJ2-1, with TRBD1 identical over 7 bases. The CDR3 sequence is 18 residues long. Trimming took 3 bases from V and 1 from J; bases not matched to a gene: 13. CDR1 and CDR2 from the germline V gene are SGHRS and YFSETQ. The CDR3, as DNA: TGCGCCAGCAGCTGGCCCGGGACAGCACGTTTTTCCTACAATGAGCAGTTCTTC. Translating it yields CASSWPGTARFSYNEQFF.

The chain recombines TRBV15 with TRBJ1-5; D call uncertain. Trimming removed 2 bases at V and 4 bases at J, with 3 bases between. Germline V CDR1 and CDR2: LNHNV, YYDKDF (reference sequence). The CDR3 is 12 residues long. This CDR3 is CATSRQNQPQHF. The CDR3 DNA is TGTGCCACCAGCAGACAAAATCAGCCCCAGCATTTT.

This clone has more than one count but fewer than ten. CDR3 in amino acids: CAIRRQQSSGNTIYF. CDR3 DNA sequence: TGTGCCATCAGACGACAGCAGAGCTCTGGAAACACCATATATTTT. This chain joins TRBV10-3 and TRBJ1-3; D possibly corresponds to TRBD1 (5 bases). This CDR3 contains 15 residues. V shed 6 bases and J shed 0 bases, with 12 bases lying between them. CDR1 ENHRY and CDR2 SYGVKD come from the germline V gene.

The genes are TRBV6-5 and TRBJ1-3, with TRBD1 matching over 10 bases. In germline, CDR1 is MNHEY, CDR2 SVGAGI. Trimming removed 3 bases from V and 7 bases from J; junction bases left unmatched: 9. The CDR3 totals 16 residues. The CDR3 sequence is CASSYTLGQGGNTIYF. The CDR3 bases are TGTGCCAGCAGTTATACCCTCGGACAGGGGGGGAACACCATATATTTT.

This chain connects TRBV27 to TRBJ2-1, with 8 bases matching TRBD2. The CDR3 has 17 amino acids. V was pared by 10 bases and J by 7 bases, with 21 bases of the junction left unmatched. Germline CDR1 is MNHEY and CDR2 is SMNVEV (reference sequence). CDR3 coding DNA: TGTGCCACCCAAACGGGGGGGGCTAGCGGGTTCAGTAATGAGCAGTTCTTC. Translating it yields CATQTGGASGFSNEQFF.

This chain uses TRBV7-2 with TRBJ1-2; D is unresolved. This CDR3 comprises 12 residues. CDR1 and CDR2 (germline): SGHTA, FQGNSA. V was shortened by 4 bases and J by 2 bases, with 5 bases between the two germline ends. CDR3 residues: CASSYLNYGYTF. CDR3 bases: TGTGCCAGCAGCTATCTAAACTATGGCTACACCTTC.